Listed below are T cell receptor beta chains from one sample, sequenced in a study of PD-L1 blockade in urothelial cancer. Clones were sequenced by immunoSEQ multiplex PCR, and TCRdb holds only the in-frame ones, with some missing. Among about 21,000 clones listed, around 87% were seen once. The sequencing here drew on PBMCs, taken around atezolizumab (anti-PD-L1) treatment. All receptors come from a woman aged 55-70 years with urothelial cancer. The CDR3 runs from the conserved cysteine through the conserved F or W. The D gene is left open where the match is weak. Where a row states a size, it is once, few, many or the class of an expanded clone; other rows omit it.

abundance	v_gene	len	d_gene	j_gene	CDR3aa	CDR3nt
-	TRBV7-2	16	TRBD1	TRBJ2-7	CASSSVSDRARGEQYF	TGTGCCAGCAGCTCCGTTAGCGACAGGGCGCGCGGCGAGCAGTACTTC
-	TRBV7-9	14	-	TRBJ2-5	CASSLFTGKETQYF	TGTGCCAGCAGCCTGTTCACAGGGAAAGAGACCCAGTACTTC
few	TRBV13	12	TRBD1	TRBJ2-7	CASSKGQYEQYF	TGTGCCAGCAGCAAGGGACAGTACGAGCAGTACTTC
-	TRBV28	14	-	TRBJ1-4	CASGLRVNNEKLFF	TGTGCCAGCGGACTACGTGTTAATAATGAAAAACTGTTTTTT
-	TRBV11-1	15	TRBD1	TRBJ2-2	CASSLTGKTTGELFF	TGTGCCAGCAGCTTGACAGGGAAAACAACCGGGGAGCTGTTTTTT
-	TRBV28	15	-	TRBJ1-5	CASSLPGSRNQPQHF	TGTGCCAGCAGTTTACCAGGAAGTCGCAATCAGCCCCAGCATTTT
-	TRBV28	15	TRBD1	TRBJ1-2	CASSSPGQANYGYTF	TGTGCCAGCAGTTCCCCGGGACAGGCAAACTATGGCTACACCTTC
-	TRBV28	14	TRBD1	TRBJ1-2	CASATRDRVYGYTF	TGTGCCAGCGCTACCCGGGACAGGGTCTATGGCTACACCTTC
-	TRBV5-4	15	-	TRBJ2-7	CASSSQAKVSYEQYF	TGTGCCAGCAGCTCCCAGGCAAAGGTGTCCTACGAGCAGTACTTC
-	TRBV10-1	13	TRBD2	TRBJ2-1	CASSTAGGRAQFF	TGCGCCAGCAGTACAGCGGGAGGTCGGGCGCAGTTCTTC
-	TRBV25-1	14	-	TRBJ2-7	CASAFSGTLYEQYF	TGTGCCAGCGCCTTCAGCGGAACCCTTTACGAGCAGTACTTC
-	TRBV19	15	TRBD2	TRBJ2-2	CASRTSGNKAGELFF	TGTGCCAGTAGGACTAGCGGGAATAAGGCCGGGGAGCTGTTTTTT
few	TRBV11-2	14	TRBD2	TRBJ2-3	CAIPRTSGTDTQYF	TGTGCCATCCCTAGGACTAGCGGCACAGATACGCAGTATTTT
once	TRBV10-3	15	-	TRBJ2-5	CAISESGQLQETQYF	TGTGCCATCAGTGAGTCGGGCCAGCTCCAAGAGACCCAGTACTTC
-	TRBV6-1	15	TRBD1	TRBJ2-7	CASSEVGDRGYEQYF	TGTGCCAGCAGTGAAGTGGGAGACAGGGGCTACGAGCAGTACTTC
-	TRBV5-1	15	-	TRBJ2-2	CASSNTGTSLGELFF	TGCGCCAGCAGCAATACCGGGACTTCCCTCGGGGAGCTGTTTTTT
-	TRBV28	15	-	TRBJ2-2	CASSSPLRGTGELFF	TGTGCCAGCAGTTCCCCCCTCCGAGGTACCGGGGAGCTGTTTTTT
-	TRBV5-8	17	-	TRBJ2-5	CASSFSLGAPVQETQYF	TGTGCCAGCAGCTTTTCCCTGGGAGCCCCCGTACAAGAGACCCAGTACTTC
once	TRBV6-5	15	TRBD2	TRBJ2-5	CASSYSMAGEETQYF	TGTGCCAGCAGTTACTCTATGGCGGGAGAAGAGACCCAGTACTTC
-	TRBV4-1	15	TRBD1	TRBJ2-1	CASTRDRGAYNEQFF	TGCGCCAGCACCCGGGACAGAGGAGCCTACAATGAGCAGTTCTTC
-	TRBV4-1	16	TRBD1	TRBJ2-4	CASSRGTGGDQNIQYF	TGCGCCAGCAGCCGGGGGACAGGAGGGGATCAAAACATTCAGTACTTC
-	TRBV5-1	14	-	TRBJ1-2	CASSQGAGDYGYTF	TGCGCCAGCAGCCAAGGAGCCGGGGACTATGGCTACACCTTC
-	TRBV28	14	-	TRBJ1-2	CASSYGAGADGYTF	TGTGCCAGCAGTTATGGGGCAGGGGCGGATGGCTACACCTTC
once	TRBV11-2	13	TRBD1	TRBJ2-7	CASSETGDYEQYF	TGTGCCAGCAGTGAGACAGGGGACTACGAGCAGTACTTC
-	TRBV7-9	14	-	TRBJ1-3	CASSDRLGGNTIYF	TGTGCCAGCTCCGACAGACTAGGTGGAAACACCATATATTTT
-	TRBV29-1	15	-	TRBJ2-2	CSAVQGAANTGELFF	TGCAGCGCCGTACAGGGAGCCGCGAACACCGGGGAGCTGTTTTTT
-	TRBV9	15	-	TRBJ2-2	CASSVGSILTGELFF	TGTGCCAGCAGCGTAGGATCTATATTGACCGGGGAGCTGTTTTTT
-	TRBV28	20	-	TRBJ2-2	CASSLYRWTLSSENTGELFF	TGTGCCAGCAGTTTATATAGGTGGACCCTCTCTAGCGAGAACACCGGGGAGCTGTTTTTT
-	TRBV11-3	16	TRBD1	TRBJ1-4	CASSRRGDRDDEKLFF	TGTGCCAGCAGCCGGAGGGGGGACAGGGACGACGAAAAACTGTTTTTT
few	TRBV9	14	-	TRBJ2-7	CASSRWTVGYEQYF	TGTGCCAGCAGCAGATGGACAGTAGGCTACGAGCAGTACTTC
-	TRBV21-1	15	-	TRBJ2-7	CASSRHRPYSYEQYF	TGTGCCAGCAGCAGGCACAGACCTTACTCCTACGAGCAGTACTTC
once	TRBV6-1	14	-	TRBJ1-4	CASRTGTTNEKLFF	TGTGCCAGCAGAACAGGAACAACTAATGAAAAACTGTTTTTT
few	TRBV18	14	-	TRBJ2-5	CASSPKGGGETQYF	TGTGCCAGCTCACCTAAGGGTGGAGGGGAGACCCAGTACTTC
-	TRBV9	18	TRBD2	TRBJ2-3	CASSARTSGSISTDTQYF	TGTGCCAGCAGCGCTCGGACTAGCGGGAGCATAAGCACAGATACGCAGTATTTT
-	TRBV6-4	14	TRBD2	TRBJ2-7	CASTRGGSSYEQYF	TGTGCCAGCACCCGGGGCGGGAGCTCCTACGAGCAGTACTTC
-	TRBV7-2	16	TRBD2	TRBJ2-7	CASSLGAGGGNYEQYF	TGTGCCAGCAGCTTAGGGGCGGGAGGAGGGAACTACGAGCAGTACTTC
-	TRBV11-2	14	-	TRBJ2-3	CASSLEGLTDTQYF	TGTGCCAGCAGCTTAGAGGGCCTCACAGATACGCAGTATTTT
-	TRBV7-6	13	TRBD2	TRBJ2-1	CASSPGGLNEQFF	TGTGCCAGCAGCCCGGGAGGTTTGAATGAGCAGTTCTTC
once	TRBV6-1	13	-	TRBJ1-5	CASRDSYNQPQHF	TGTGCCAGCCGCGACAGCTACAATCAGCCCCAGCATTTT
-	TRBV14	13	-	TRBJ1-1	CASSQEAARRAFF	TGTGCCAGCAGCCAAGAAGCGGCTCGGAGGGCTTTCTTT
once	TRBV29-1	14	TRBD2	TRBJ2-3	CSVDAAGERDTQYF	TGCAGCGTTGATGCAGCGGGAGAGAGAGATACGCAGTATTTT
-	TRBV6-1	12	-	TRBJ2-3	CASSEGPYTQYF	TGTGCCAGCAGTGAAGGGCCTTATACGCAGTATTTT
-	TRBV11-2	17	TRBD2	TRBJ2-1	CASSSQTGTSLYNEQFF	TGTGCCAGCAGCTCCCAGACCGGGACTAGCCTATACAATGAGCAGTTCTTC
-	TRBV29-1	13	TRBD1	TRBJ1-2	CSVRQGASYGYTF	TGCAGCGTTCGACAGGGGGCCTCCTATGGCTACACCTTC
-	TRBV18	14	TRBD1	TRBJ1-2	CASSLGQINYGYTF	TGTGCCAGCTCACTGGGACAGATTAACTATGGCTACACCTTC
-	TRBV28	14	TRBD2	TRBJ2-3	CASSKRGLTDTQYF	TGTGCCAGCAGCAAGCGGGGGCTCACAGATACGCAGTATTTT
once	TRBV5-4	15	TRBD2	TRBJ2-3	CASSLGLAGGDTQYF	TGTGCCAGCAGCTTGGGACTAGCGGGAGGAGATACGCAGTATTTT
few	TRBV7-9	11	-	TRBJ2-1	CASSLYYEQFF	TGTGCCAGCAGCTTATATTATGAGCAGTTCTTC
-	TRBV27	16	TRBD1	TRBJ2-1	CASSLTGESNYNEQFF	TGTGCCAGCAGTCTTACAGGGGAGTCGAATTACAATGAGCAGTTCTTC